This entry is about one TCR beta chain. Its antigen is currently unknown. The protocol was immunoSEQ multiplex PCR, while the TCRdb copy is restricted to in-frame clones and leaves out a portion. The data contain approximately 66,000 clones, more than 70% of them singletons. This record belongs to a study of OX40 agonist ivuxolimab in advanced cancers. Study as a whole: Patients were dosed with the agonistic anti-OX40 (CD134) antibody ivuxolimab. Cancers in dose escalation were hepatocellular, melanoma, renal cell and head and neck.

Findings and limits, study-wide: By week 6 at 0.1 to 3.0 mg/kg, blood CD4+ and CD8+ T cells had expanded clonally.

This CDR3 is 15 amino acids long. The V gene end was trimmed by 5 bases and the J gene end by 0 bases; junction bases not matched to a gene: 6. The material sequenced was CD4+ or CD8+ T cells sorted from blood, taken in a trial of the OX40 agonist ivuxolimab. The J gene is TRBJ1-1, the V gene TRBV23-1; TRBD1 matches 7 bases. TRBV23-1 is known as an ORF, though its function is uncertain. This sequence originates from an adult with an advanced solid tumor such as melanoma, head and neck, liver or kidney cancer. CDR3 sequence: CASSGKTGMNTEAFF. In DNA form, the CDR3 reads TGCGCCAGCAGTGGGAAGACAGGGATGAACACTGAAGCTTTCTTT.